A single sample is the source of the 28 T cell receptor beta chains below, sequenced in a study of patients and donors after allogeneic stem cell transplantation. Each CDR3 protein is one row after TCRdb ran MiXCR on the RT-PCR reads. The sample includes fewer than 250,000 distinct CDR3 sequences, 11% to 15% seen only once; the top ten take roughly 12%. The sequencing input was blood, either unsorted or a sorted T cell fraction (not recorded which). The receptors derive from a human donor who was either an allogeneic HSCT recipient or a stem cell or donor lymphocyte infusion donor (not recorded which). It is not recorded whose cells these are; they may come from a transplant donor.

The CDR3 nucleotides are TGTGCCAGTAGTATGGGGGAAAGCTCCTACAATGAGCAGTTCTTC. Its translation is CASSMGESSYNEQFF. The chain employs TRBV19 and TRBJ2-1, with D perhaps given as TRBD1 or TRBD2 (5 bases each). V was cut by 3 bases and J by 0 bases, with 9 bases left in between. This CDR3 has 15 amino acids. From germline, CDR1 is LNHDA and CDR2 SQIVND (reference sequence). Filled out from reference TRBV19 and TRBJ2-1, the complete variable domain reads DGGITQSPKYLFRKEGQNVTLSCEQNLNHDAMYWYRQDPGQGLRLIYYSQIVNDFQKGDIAEGYSVSREKKESFPLTVTSAQKNPTAFYLCASSMGESSYNEQFFGPGTRLTVL.

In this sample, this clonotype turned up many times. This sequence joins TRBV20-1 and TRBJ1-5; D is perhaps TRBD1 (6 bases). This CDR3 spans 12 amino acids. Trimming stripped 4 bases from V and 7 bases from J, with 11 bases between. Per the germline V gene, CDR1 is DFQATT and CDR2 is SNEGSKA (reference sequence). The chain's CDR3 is CSANQGRQPQHF. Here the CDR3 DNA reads TGCAGTGCTAATCAGGGGAGACAGCCCCAGCATTTT.

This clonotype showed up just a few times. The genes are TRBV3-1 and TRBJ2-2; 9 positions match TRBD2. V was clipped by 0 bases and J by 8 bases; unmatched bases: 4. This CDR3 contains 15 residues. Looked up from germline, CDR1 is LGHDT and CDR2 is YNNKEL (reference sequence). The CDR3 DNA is TGTGCCAGCAGCCAAGAGGGTAGCGGGAGTGGGGAGCTGTTTTTT. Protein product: CASSQEGSGSGELFF. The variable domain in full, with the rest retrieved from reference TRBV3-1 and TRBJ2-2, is DTAVSQTPKYLVTQMGNDKSIKCEQNLGHDTMYWYKQDSKKFLKIMFSYNNKELIINETVPNRFSPKSPDKAHLNLHINSLELGDSAVYFCASSQEGSGSGELFFGEGSRLTVL.

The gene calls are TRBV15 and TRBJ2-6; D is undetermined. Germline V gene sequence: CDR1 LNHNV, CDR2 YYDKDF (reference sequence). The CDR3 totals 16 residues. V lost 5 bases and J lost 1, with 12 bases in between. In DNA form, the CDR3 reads TGTGCCACCAGCCCGGGTGTGGGGTCTGGGGCCAACGTCCTGACTTTC. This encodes CATSPGVGSGANVLTF. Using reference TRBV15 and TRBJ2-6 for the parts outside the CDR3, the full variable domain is DAMVIQNPRYQVTQFGKPVTLSCSQTLNHNVMYWYQQKSSQAPKLLFHYYDKDFNNEADTPDNFQSRRPNTSFCFLDIRSPGLGDTAMYLCATSPGVGSGANVLTFGAGSRLTVL.

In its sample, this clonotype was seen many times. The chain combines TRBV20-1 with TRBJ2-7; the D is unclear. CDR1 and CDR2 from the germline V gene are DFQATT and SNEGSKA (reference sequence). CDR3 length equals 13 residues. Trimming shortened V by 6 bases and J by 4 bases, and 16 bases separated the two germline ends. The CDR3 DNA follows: TGCAGTGCGAAGCCGGACGGACCATACGAGCAGTACTTC. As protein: CSAKPDGPYEQYF.

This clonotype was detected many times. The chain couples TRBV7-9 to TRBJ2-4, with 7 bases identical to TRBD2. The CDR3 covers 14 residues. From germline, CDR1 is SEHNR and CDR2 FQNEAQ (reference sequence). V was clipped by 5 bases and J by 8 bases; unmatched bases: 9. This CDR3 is CASSEASGGDIQYF. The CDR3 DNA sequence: TGTGCCAGCAGCGAGGCCTCGGGGGGTGACATTCAGTACTTC.

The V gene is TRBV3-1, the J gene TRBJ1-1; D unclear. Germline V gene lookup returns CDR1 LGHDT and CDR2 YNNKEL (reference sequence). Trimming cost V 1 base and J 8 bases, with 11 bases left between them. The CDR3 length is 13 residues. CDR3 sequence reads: CASSQVAGYEAFF. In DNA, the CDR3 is TGTGCCAGCAGCCAAGTCGCCGGTTACGAAGCTTTCTTT.

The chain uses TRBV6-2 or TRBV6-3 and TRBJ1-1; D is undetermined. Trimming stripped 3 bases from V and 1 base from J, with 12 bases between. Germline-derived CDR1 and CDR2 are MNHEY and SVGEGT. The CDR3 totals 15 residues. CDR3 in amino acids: CASSYFPTGNTEAFF. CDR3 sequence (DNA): TGTGCCAGCAGTTATTTTCCTACCGGGAACACTGAAGCTTTCTTT.

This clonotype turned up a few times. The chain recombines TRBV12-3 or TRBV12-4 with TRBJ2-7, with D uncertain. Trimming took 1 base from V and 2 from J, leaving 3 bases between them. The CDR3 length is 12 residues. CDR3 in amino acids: CASSLDTYEQYF. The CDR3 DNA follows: TGTGCCAGCAGTTTAGATACCTACGAGCAGTACTTC.

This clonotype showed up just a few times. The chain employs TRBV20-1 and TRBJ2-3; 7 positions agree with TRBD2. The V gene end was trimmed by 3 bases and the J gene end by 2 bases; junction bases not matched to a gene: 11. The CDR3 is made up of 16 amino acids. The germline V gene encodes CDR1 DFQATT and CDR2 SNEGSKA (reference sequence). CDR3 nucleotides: TGCAGTGCTAGTGGGGGGTGGCGGGGGACCACAGATACGCAGTATTTT. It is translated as CSASGGWRGTTDTQYF.

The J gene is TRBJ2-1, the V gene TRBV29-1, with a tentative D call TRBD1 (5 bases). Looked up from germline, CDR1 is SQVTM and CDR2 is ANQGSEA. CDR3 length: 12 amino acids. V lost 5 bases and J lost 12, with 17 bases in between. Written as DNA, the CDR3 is TGCAGCGTTAAGGACGCGACCAGGGTGCAGTTCTTC. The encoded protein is CSVKDATRVQFF.

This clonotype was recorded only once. CDR3 region: CASSGTVLSYEQYF. The CDR3, as DNA: TGTGCCAGTAGTGGGACAGTCCTCTCCTACGAGCAGTACTTC. This chain connects TRBV19 to TRBJ2-7; 7 bases line up with TRBD1. Germline V lookup: CDR1 LNHDA, CDR2 SQIVND (reference sequence). CDR3 size: 14 residues. J was trimmed by 0 bases and V by 5 bases; bases with no gene match: 4.

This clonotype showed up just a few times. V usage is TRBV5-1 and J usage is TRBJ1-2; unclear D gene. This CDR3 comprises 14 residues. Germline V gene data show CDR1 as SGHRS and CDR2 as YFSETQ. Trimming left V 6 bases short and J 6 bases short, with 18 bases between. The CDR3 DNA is TGCGCCAGCACCCCCGGTTTTCTCGGAGATGGCTACACCTTC. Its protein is CASTPGFLGDGYTF.

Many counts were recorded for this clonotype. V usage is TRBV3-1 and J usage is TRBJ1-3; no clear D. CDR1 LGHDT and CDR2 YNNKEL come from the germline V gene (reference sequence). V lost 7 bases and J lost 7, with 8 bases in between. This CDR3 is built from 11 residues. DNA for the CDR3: TGTGCCAGCACAAGCTTGAACACCATATATTTT. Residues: CASTSLNTIYF.

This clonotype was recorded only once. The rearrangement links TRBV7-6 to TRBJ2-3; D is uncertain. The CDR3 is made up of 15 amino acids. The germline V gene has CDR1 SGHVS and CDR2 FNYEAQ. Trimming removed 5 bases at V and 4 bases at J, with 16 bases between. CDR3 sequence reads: CASSPDRAAADTQYF. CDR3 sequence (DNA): TGTGCCAGCAGCCCCGACCGGGCTGCTGCAGATACGCAGTATTTT.

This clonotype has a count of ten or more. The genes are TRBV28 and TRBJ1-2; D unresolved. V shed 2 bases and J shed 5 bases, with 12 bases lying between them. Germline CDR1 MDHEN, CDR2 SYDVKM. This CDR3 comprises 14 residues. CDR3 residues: CASSLSRVEYGYTF. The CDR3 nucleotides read TGTGCCAGCAGTTTAAGTAGGGTGGAGTATGGCTACACCTTC.

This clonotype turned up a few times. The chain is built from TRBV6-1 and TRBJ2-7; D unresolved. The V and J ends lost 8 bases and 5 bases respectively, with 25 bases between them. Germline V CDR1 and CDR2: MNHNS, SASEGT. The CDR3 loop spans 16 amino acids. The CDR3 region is CASESKTESRPHEQYF. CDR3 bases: TGTGCCAGCGAATCTAAAACAGAGAGCCGGCCCCACGAGCAGTACTTC.

The CDR3 DNA is TGTGCCAGCAGTTCCCAGCGCGGCGAGCAGTTCTTC. It specifies CASSSQRGEQFF. The V and J genes are TRBV12-3 or TRBV12-4 and TRBJ2-1; the D is unclear. This CDR3 contains 12 residues. Trimming removed 4 bases from V and 10 bases from J, with 11 bases in between.

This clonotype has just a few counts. In DNA form, the CDR3 reads TGTGCCAGCAGTTTAGCCGCTATAGGCTCCGAAGCTTTCTTT. Its protein product is CASSLAAIGSEAFF. The chain recombines TRBV12-3 or TRBV12-4 with TRBJ1-1, with D unclear. The CDR3 contains 14 residues. The V end was cut by 0 bases, the J end by 8 bases, with 13 bases between.

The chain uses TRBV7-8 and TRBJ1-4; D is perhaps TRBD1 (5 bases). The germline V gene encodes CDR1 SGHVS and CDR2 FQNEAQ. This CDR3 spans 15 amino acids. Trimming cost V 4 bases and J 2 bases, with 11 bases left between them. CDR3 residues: CASSSRGATNEKLFF. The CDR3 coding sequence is TGTGCCAGCAGCTCCAGAGGGGCTACTAATGAAAAACTGTTTTTT. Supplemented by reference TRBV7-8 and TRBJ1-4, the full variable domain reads GAGVSQSPRYKVAKRGQDVALRCDPISGHVSLFWYQQALGQGPEFLTYFQNEAQLDKSGLPSDRFFAERPEGSVSTLKIQRTQQEDSAVYLCASSSRGATNEKLFFGSGTQLSVL.

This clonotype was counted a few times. CDR3 nucleotides: TGTGCCAGCAAGACAACCGGGACACCCGCCCATGGCTACACCTTC. It encodes CASKTTGTPAHGYTF. The J gene is TRBJ1-2, the V gene TRBV2; D is possibly TRBD1 (6 bases). Germline lookup yields CDR1 SNHLY and CDR2 FYNNEI. CDR3 length equals 15 residues. Trimming took 7 bases from V and 6 from J, leaving 21 bases between them.

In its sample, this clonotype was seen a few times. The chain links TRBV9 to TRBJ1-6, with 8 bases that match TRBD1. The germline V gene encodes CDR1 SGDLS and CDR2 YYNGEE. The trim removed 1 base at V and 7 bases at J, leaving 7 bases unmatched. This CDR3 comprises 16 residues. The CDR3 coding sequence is TGTGCCAGCAGCGTACGGGCAGGGGGCAGGAATTCACCCCTCCACTTT. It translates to CASSVRAGGRNSPLHF.

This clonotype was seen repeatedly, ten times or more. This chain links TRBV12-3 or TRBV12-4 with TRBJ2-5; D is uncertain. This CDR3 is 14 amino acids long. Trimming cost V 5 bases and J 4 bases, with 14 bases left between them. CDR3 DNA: TGTGCCAGCAGTCGCAATGGGCGGTCAGAGACCCAGTACTTC. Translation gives CASSRNGRSETQYF.

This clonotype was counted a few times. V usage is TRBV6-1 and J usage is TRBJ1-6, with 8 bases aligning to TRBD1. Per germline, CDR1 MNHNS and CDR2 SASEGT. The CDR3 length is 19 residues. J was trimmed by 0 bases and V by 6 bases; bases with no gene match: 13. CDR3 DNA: TGTGCCAGCAGCTATCGTGGGACAGGTCTTAGCTCCTATAATTCACCCCTCCACTTT. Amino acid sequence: CASSYRGTGLSSYNSPLHF.

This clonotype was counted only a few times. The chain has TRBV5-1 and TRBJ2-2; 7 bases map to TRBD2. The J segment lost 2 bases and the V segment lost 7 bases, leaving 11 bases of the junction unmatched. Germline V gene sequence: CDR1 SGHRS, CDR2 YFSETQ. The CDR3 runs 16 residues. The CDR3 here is CASGRGGRTNTGELFF. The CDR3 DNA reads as TGCGCCAGCGGACGCGGGGGACGGACCAACACCGGGGAGCTGTTTTTT.

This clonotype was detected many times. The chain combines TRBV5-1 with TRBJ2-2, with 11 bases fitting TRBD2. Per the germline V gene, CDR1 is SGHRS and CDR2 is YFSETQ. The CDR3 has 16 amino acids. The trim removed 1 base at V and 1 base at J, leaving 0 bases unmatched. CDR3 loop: CASSLTSGGNTGELFF. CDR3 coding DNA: TGCGCCAGCAGCTTGACTAGCGGGGGGAACACCGGGGAGCTGTTTTTT.

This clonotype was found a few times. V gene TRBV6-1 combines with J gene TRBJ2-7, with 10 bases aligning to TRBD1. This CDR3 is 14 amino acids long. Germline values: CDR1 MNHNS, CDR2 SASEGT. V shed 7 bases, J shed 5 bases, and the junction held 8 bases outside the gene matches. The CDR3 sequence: CASNRDRGVNEQYF. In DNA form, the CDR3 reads TGTGCCAGCAACCGGGACAGGGGTGTGAACGAGCAGTACTTC.

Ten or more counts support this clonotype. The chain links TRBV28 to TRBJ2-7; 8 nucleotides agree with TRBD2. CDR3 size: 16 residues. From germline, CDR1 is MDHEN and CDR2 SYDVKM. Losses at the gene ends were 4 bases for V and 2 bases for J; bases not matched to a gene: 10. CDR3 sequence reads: CASSSMGLGDPYEQYF. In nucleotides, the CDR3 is TGTGCCAGCAGTTCCATGGGACTAGGGGATCCCTACGAGCAGTACTTC.